The 8 T cell receptor beta chains below were found in one sample sequenced in a study of blood T cell repertoires in COVID-19. Assay used: immunoSEQ multiplex PCR; TCRdb lists only in-frame clones, some missing. Of under 300,000 clones in the sample, 75% to 95% were seen once. Sequencing was carried out using PBMCs or T cells enriched from blood (not recorded which). These receptors were collected from a woman aged 18-29 years who had recovered from COVID-19.

V is TRBV19 and J is TRBJ1-1; a weak D match, TRBD1 (5 bases). Per the germline V gene, CDR1 is LNHDA and CDR2 is SQIVND (reference sequence). This CDR3 is built from 17 residues. V gave up 1 base and J gave up 3 bases, with 18 bases separating them. The CDR3 nucleotides are TGTGCCAGTAGTATAGTCTCGAAAGTGGGCAGGGACACTGAAGCTTTCTTT. It is translated as CASSIVSKVGRDTEAFF.

The V and J genes are TRBV19 and TRBJ1-1, with D possibly TRBD1 on 5 matching bases. The CDR3 sequence is 14 residues long. V lost 9 bases to trimming and J lost 1 base, with 15 bases between them. The germline gives CDR1 LNHDA, CDR2 SQIVND (reference sequence). CDR3 DNA: TGTGCCAGCGCTCCCAGACAGACGAACACTGAAGCTTTCTTT. Residues: CASAPRQTNTEAFF. Using reference TRBV19 and TRBJ1-1 for the parts outside the CDR3, the full variable domain is DGGITQSPKYLFRKEGQNVTLSCEQNLNHDAMYWYRQDPGQGLRLIYYSQIVNDFQKGDIAEGYSVSREKKESFPLTVTSAQKNPTAFYLCASAPRQTNTEAFFGQGTRLTVV.

The rearrangement joins TRBV7-8 to TRBJ2-1; 8 bases agree with TRBD1. Trimming at V came to 0 bases and at J to 13 bases, leaving 8 bases not matched to a gene. Germline CDR1 and CDR2: SGHVS and FQNEAQ. There are 14 residues in the CDR3. CDR3 bases: TGTGCCAGCAGCTTAGCAGGTCGGGACAGGATACAGTTCTTC. Residues: CASSLAGRDRIQFF.

This clone was detected once. This chain connects TRBV29-1 to TRBJ1-1, with a tentative D call TRBD1 (6 bases). The V gene lost 4 bases and the J gene lost 6 bases, with 12 bases spanning the gap. The CDR3 totals 12 residues. Germline-derived CDR1 and CDR2 are SQVTM and ANQGSEA. In DNA, the CDR3 is TGCAGCGTTGCACAGGGTATGGCTGAAGCTTTCTTT. This translates into CSVAQGMAEAFF. The variable domain in full, with the rest retrieved from reference TRBV29-1 and TRBJ1-1, is SAVISQKPSRDICQRGTSLTIQCQVDSQVTMMFWYRQQPGQSLTLIATANQGSEATYESGFVIDKFPISRPNLTFSTLTVSNMSPEDSSIYLCSVAQGMAEAFFGQGTRLTVV.

This CDR3 is CASTTGGGQPQHF. The CDR3 nucleotides are TGTGCCAGCACGACTGGGGGCGGACAGCCCCAGCATTTT. The chain couples TRBV28 to TRBJ1-5; D may be TRBD1 (6 bases). Trimming removed 7 bases at V and 7 bases at J, with 14 bases between. CDR3 length: 13 amino acids. Germline CDR1 and CDR2: MDHEN and SYDVKM.

This clone has just one count. V usage is TRBV28 and J usage is TRBJ1-2; 8 bases are a match to TRBD1. CDR3 length: 18 residues. Trimming at V came to 4 bases and at J to 4 bases, leaving 17 bases not matched to a gene. Germline V gene lookup returns CDR1 MDHEN and CDR2 SYDVKM. CDR3 loop: CASSSAGLRDRSSYGYTF. The DNA for the CDR3 is TGTGCCAGCAGTTCGGCAGGCCTCCGGGACAGGAGCAGCTATGGCTACACCTTC.

The chain links TRBV11-2 to TRBJ1-6; weak D call: TRBD1 (6 bases). Germline assignment: CDR1 SGHAT and CDR2 FQNNGV. This CDR3 has 16 amino acids. The V gene lost 5 bases and the J gene lost 9 bases, with 20 bases spanning the gap. CDR3 sequence: CASSPTTGTMGSPLHF. The CDR3, as DNA: TGTGCCAGCAGCCCGACGACAGGAACCATGGGTTCACCCCTCCACTTT.

A word on this clone: Other DNA variants within this sample encode the same CDR3. The chain joins TRBV5-1 to TRBJ1-2; D not certain. From germline, CDR1 is SGHRS and CDR2 YFSETQ. Trimming removed 0 bases at V and 4 bases at J, with 4 bases between. The CDR3 runs 12 residues. CDR3 nucleotides: TGCGCCAGCAGCTTGGACAGCTATGGCTACACCTTC. Translated, it gives CASSLDSYGYTF.